This is a list of T cell receptor beta chains from one sample in a study of patients and donors after allogeneic stem cell transplantation. Using its own MiXCR run on the RT-PCR reads, TCRdb lists one record per CDR3 protein. This table has over 350,000 distinct CDR3 sequences, 16% appearing once. Sequencing used blood, either unsorted or a sorted T cell fraction (not recorded which). These receptors were obtained from a human donor who was either an allogeneic HSCT recipient or a stem cell or donor lymphocyte infusion donor (not recorded which). It is not recorded whose cells these are; they may come from a transplant donor. The CDR3 runs from the conserved cysteine through the conserved F or W. Fields, in order: J gene, clone size, V gene, D gene, CDR3 protein, CDR3 DNA. The D gene is left open where the match is weak. Size is omitted from some rows. Given values are once, few, many or a class for expanded clones.

>TRBJ2-2|few|TRBV3-1|NA
CASSQGSTGELFF
TGTGCCAGCAGCCAGGGGAGCACCGGGGAGCTGTTTTTT
>TRBJ2-2|NA|TRBV10-3|NA
CATRNTGELFF
TGTGCCACCCGGAACACCGGGGAGCTGTTTTTT
>TRBJ2-7|few|TRBV29-1|TRBD2
CSADGLAGGYEQYF
TGCAGCGCCGACGGACTAGCGGGGGGCTACGAGCAGTACTTC
>TRBJ2-3|few|TRBV9|TRBD2
CASSASTSGGPYTQYF
TGTGCCAGCAGCGCTTCGACTAGCGGGGGGCCATATACGCAGTATTTT
>TRBJ2-7|few|TRBV20-1|TRBD1
CSASLSTGGTYEQYF
TGCAGTGCTAGTTTATCTACAGGGGGCACTTACGAGCAGTACTTC
>TRBJ2-2|many|TRBV20-1|NA
CSAGISNTGELFF
TGCAGTGCTGGCATTTCGAACACCGGGGAGCTGTTTTTT
>TRBJ2-2|NA|TRBV6-1|TRBD2
CASNRGAGITGELFF
TGTGCCAGCAACCGGGGAGCGGGAATAACCGGGGAGCTGTTTTTT
>TRBJ1-5|many|TRBV12-3/TRBV12-4|TRBD1
CASSPMGGGADQPQHF
TGTGCCAGCAGCCCTATGGGAGGGGGCGCAGATCAGCCCCAGCATTTT
>TRBJ2-3|NA|TRBV24-1|TRBD1
CATSGLTGGRTDTQYF
TGTGCCACCAGTGGCCTGACAGGGGGCCGTACAGATACGCAGTATTTT
>TRBJ2-7|few|TRBV20-1|TRBD1
CSVGRQGISYEQYF
TGCAGTGTCGGTCGACAGGGGATTTCCTACGAGCAGTACTTC
>TRBJ2-3|NA|TRBV15|NA
CATSRDQKGPGTDTQYF
TGTGCCACCAGCAGAGATCAAAAGGGGCCGGGCACAGATACGCAGTATTTT
>TRBJ2-1|NA|TRBV7-9|TRBD2
CASSLAKGTSRSGEQFF
TGTGCCAGCAGCTTAGCGAAGGGGACTAGCAGGTCGGGTGAGCAGTTCTTC
>TRBJ1-1|NA|TRBV20-1|TRBD1
CSARRTGGTEAFF
TGCAGTGCTAGACGGACAGGGGGCACTGAAGCTTTCTTT
>TRBJ2-7|NA|TRBV6-1|TRBD2
CASSEGTSGSFGQYF
TGTGCCAGCAGTGAAGGGACTAGCGGGAGTTTCGGGCAGTACTTC
>TRBJ2-3|few|TRBV7-8|NA
CASEGIRGATDTQYF
TGTGCCAGCGAGGGAATACGGGGGGCCACAGATACGCAGTATTTT
>TRBJ2-7|NA|TRBV6-2/TRBV6-3|NA
CASSYTDPRGEQYF
TGTGCCAGCAGTTACACGGACCCACGGGGCGAGCAGTACTTC
>TRBJ1-1|few|TRBV19|NA
CASSIRVPKRGTEAFF
TGTGCCAGTAGTATCCGGGTCCCCAAGCGAGGCACTGAAGCTTTCTTT
>TRBJ2-5|many|TRBV4-2|NA
CASSQDGLLKTQYF
TGTGCCAGCAGCCAAGATGGGCTATTAAAGACCCAGTACTTC
>TRBJ1-2|many|TRBV12-3/TRBV12-4|NA
CASSLGKTGAGPLF
TGTGCCAGCAGTTTAGGGAAGACCGGGGCCGGCCCCCTCTTC
>TRBJ2-5|NA|TRBV5-4|NA
CASSPTHQGRETQYF
TGTGCCAGCAGCCCGACCCACCAGGGAAGAGAGACCCAGTACTTC
>TRBJ1-5|few|TRBV20-1|NA
CSALESVNQPQHF
TGCAGTGCTCTGGAGTCGGTCAATCAGCCCCAGCATTTT
>TRBJ2-5|few|TRBV20-1|TRBD1
CSAANPGQKETQYF
TGCAGTGCCGCCAATCCGGGACAGAAAGAGACCCAGTACTTC
>TRBJ2-7|NA|TRBV27|TRBD1
CASSATGGIRNYEQYF
TGTGCCAGCAGTGCGACAGGGGGGATTAGGAACTACGAGCAGTACTTC
>TRBJ2-6|NA|TRBV4-2|NA
CASSQGGLATGTGANVLTF
TGTGCCAGCAGCCAAGGCGGTCTCGCCACAGGGACTGGGGCCAACGTCCTGACTTTC
>TRBJ2-5|few|TRBV6-1|NA
CASMPSLSETQYF
TGTGCCAGCATGCCCAGCTTGTCAGAGACCCAGTACTTC
>TRBJ2-1|NA|TRBV5-1|TRBD2
CASSLASGLAGRPSYNEQFF
TGCGCCAGCAGCTTGGCCTCCGGACTAGCGGGGCGACCCTCCTACAATGAGCAGTTCTTC
>TRBJ1-3|few|TRBV20-1|NA
CSARWGPAGNTIYF
TGCAGTGCTAGATGGGGGCCGGCTGGAAACACCATATATTTT
>TRBJ2-7|NA|TRBV18|TRBD2
CASSPLLAGGLYEQYF
TGTGCCAGCTCACCACTACTAGCGGGAGGTCTCTACGAGCAGTACTTC
>TRBJ2-2|NA|TRBV20-1|TRBD1
CSAKGAGNTGELFF
TGCAGTGCTAAGGGGGCTGGGAACACCGGGGAGCTGTTTTTT
>TRBJ2-7|few|TRBV21-1|NA
CAPGEASAAYEQYF
TGTGCCCCGGGGGAAGCTAGCGCGGCCTACGAGCAGTACTTC
>TRBJ2-4|few|TRBV5-1|NA
CASSFQGGGHTKNIQYF
TGCGCCAGCAGCTTTCAAGGTGGGGGGCATACCAAAAACATTCAGTACTTC
>TRBJ1-3|NA|TRBV21-1|NA
CASRVGGVQVSGNTIYF
TGTGCCAGCAGGGTAGGGGGAGTACAGGTCTCTGGAAACACCATATATTTT
>TRBJ2-7|NA|TRBV4-1|TRBD1
CASSPRTGARYEQYF
TGCGCCAGCAGCCCCCGGACAGGGGCGCGATACGAGCAGTACTTC
>TRBJ2-1|NA|TRBV29-1|TRBD2
CSVARSGSSNEQFF
TGCAGCGTTGCGAGGAGCGGGAGTAGCAATGAGCAGTTCTTC
>TRBJ2-1|few|TRBV5-5|NA
CASSWTNYNEQFF
TGTGCCAGCAGCTGGACTAATTACAATGAGCAGTTCTTC
>TRBJ1-6|NA|TRBV9|NA
CASSHDALSSPLHF
TGTGCCAGCAGCCACGACGCACTATCCTCACCCCTCCACTTT
>TRBJ2-1|NA|TRBV27|TRBD1
CASSLITGVSYNEQFF
TGTGCCAGCAGTTTAATAACAGGGGTCTCCTACAATGAGCAGTTCTTC
>TRBJ1-5|NA|TRBV6-2/TRBV6-3|NA
CASRQQGWQPQHF
TGTGCCAGTCGTCAACAGGGTTGGCAGCCCCAGCATTTT
>TRBJ1-1|few|TRBV12-3/TRBV12-4|TRBD1
CASSWGQAALNTEAFF
TGTGCCAGCAGTTGGGGACAGGCCGCCCTGAACACTGAAGCTTTCTTT
>TRBJ2-1|NA|TRBV12-3/TRBV12-4|NA
CASSISSGEQFF
TGTGCCAGCAGTATCTCGTCCGGTGAGCAGTTCTTC
>TRBJ2-1|many|TRBV7-3|NA
CASSLDRVSYNEQFF
TGTGCCAGCAGCTTAGACCGGGTCTCCTACAATGAGCAGTTCTTC
>TRBJ2-2|NA|TRBV7-7|TRBD2
CASSPKRGTTGELFF
TGTGCTAGCAGCCCCAAGCGGGGGACGACCGGGGAGCTGTTTTTT
>TRBJ2-4|NA|TRBV20-1|NA
CSASRTVIKNIQYF
TGCAGTGCTTCCCGTACAGTAATCAAAAACATTCAGTACTTC
>TRBJ2-1|NA|TRBV28|TRBD1
CASSLHRGIDEQFF
TGTGCCAGCAGTTTGCACAGGGGGATTGATGAGCAGTTCTTC
>TRBJ1-5|NA|TRBV18|NA
CASSPNVAGGQPQHF
TGTGCCAGCTCACCAAACGTCGCTGGAGGACAGCCCCAGCATTTT
>TRBJ1-1|NA|TRBV12-3/TRBV12-4|TRBD1
CASSEGARAEAFF
TGTGCCAGCAGTGAGGGGGCCAGGGCTGAAGCTTTCTTT
>TRBJ1-2|few|TRBV18|NA
CASSPRGEGYGYTF
TGTGCCAGCTCACCACGAGGGGAGGGCTATGGCTACACCTTC
>TRBJ2-5|few|TRBV7-2|NA
CASSLVAAETQYF
TGTGCCAGCAGCTTAGTGGCAGCCGAGACCCAGTACTTC
>TRBJ2-1|NA|TRBV10-3|TRBD2
CAISDVAGGRNEQFF
TGTGCCATCAGTGATGTAGCGGGGGGTCGCAATGAGCAGTTCTTC
>TRBJ2-7|few|TRBV5-1|TRBD1
CASSLWWRTGELYEQYF
TGCGCCAGCAGCTTGTGGTGGAGGACAGGGGAACTCTACGAGCAGTACTTC
>TRBJ1-2|few|TRBV4-2|NA
CASSQGETNYGYTF
TGTGCCAGCAGCCAAGGAGAAACTAACTATGGCTACACCTTC
>TRBJ2-3|NA|TRBV5-6|TRBD1
CASRRQGAPRDTQYF
TGTGCCAGCCGCCGTCAGGGGGCGCCTAGAGATACGCAGTATTTT
>TRBJ1-5|NA|TRBV6-2/TRBV6-3|NA
CASSRGGYQPQHF
TGTGCCAGCAGTCGAGGGGGATATCAGCCCCAGCATTTT
>TRBJ1-3|once|TRBV4-3|NA
CASSQLVTGNTIYF
TGCGCCAGCAGCCAATTGGTTACTGGAAACACCATATATTTT
>TRBJ2-1|few|TRBV5-1|NA
CASSLEVASEQFF
TGCGCCAGCAGCTTGGAGGTAGCGAGTGAGCAGTTCTTC
>TRBJ2-7|NA|TRBV11-1|NA
CASSFNRDYEQYF
TGTGCCAGCAGCTTCAACAGGGACTACGAGCAGTACTTC
>TRBJ1-1|many|TRBV10-3|NA
CAISDRGRNTEAFF
TGTGCCATCAGTGACAGGGGTAGGAACACTGAAGCTTTCTTT